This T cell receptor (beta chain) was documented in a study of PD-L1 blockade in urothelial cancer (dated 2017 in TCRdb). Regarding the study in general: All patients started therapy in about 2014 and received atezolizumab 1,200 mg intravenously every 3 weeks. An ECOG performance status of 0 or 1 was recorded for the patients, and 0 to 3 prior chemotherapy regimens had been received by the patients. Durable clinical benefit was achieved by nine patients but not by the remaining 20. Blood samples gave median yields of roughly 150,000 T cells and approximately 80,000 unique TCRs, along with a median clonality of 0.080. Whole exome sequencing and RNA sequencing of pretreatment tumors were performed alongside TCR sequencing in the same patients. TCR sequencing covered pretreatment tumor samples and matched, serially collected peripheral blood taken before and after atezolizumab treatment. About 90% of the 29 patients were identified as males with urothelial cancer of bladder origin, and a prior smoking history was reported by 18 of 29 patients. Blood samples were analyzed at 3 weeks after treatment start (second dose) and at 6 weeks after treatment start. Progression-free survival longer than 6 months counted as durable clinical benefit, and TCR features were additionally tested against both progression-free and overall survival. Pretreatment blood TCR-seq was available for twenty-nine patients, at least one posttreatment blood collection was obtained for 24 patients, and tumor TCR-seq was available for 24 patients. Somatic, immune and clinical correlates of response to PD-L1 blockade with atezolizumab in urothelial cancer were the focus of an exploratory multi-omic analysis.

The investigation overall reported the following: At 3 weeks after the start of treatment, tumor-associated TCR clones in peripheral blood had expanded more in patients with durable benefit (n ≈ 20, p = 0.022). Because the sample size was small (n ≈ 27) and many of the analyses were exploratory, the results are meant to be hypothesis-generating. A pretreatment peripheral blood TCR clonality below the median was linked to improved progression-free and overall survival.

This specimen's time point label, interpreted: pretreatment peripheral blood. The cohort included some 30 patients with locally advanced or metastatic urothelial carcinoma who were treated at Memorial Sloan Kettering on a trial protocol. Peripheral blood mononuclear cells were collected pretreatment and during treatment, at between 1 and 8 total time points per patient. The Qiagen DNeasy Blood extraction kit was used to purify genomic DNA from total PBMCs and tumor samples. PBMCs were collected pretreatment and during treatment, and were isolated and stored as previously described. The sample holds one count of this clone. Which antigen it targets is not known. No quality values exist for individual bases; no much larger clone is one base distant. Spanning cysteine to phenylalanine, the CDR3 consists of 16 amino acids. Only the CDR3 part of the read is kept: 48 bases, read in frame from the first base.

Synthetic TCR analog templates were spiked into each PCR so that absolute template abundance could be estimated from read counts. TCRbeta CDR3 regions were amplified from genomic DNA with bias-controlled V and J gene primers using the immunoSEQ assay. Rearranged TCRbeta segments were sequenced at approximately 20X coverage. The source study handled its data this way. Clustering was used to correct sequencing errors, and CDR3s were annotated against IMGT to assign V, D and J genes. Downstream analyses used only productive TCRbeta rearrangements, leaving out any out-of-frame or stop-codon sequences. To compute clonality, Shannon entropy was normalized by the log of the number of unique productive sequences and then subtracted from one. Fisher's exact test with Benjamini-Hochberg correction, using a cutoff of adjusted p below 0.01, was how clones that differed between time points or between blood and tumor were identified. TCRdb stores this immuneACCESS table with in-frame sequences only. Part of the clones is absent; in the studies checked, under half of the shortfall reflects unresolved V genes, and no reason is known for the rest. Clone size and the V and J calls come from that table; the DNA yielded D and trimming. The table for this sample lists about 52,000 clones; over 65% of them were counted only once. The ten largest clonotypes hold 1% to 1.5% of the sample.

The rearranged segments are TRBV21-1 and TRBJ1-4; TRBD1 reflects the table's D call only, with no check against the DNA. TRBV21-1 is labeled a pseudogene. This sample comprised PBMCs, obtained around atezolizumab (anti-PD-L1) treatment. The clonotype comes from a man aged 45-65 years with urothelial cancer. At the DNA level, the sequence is TGTGCCAGCAGCAGCTCGGACAGGTCAACTAATGAAAAACTGTTTTTT. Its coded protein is CASSSSDRSTNEKLFF.